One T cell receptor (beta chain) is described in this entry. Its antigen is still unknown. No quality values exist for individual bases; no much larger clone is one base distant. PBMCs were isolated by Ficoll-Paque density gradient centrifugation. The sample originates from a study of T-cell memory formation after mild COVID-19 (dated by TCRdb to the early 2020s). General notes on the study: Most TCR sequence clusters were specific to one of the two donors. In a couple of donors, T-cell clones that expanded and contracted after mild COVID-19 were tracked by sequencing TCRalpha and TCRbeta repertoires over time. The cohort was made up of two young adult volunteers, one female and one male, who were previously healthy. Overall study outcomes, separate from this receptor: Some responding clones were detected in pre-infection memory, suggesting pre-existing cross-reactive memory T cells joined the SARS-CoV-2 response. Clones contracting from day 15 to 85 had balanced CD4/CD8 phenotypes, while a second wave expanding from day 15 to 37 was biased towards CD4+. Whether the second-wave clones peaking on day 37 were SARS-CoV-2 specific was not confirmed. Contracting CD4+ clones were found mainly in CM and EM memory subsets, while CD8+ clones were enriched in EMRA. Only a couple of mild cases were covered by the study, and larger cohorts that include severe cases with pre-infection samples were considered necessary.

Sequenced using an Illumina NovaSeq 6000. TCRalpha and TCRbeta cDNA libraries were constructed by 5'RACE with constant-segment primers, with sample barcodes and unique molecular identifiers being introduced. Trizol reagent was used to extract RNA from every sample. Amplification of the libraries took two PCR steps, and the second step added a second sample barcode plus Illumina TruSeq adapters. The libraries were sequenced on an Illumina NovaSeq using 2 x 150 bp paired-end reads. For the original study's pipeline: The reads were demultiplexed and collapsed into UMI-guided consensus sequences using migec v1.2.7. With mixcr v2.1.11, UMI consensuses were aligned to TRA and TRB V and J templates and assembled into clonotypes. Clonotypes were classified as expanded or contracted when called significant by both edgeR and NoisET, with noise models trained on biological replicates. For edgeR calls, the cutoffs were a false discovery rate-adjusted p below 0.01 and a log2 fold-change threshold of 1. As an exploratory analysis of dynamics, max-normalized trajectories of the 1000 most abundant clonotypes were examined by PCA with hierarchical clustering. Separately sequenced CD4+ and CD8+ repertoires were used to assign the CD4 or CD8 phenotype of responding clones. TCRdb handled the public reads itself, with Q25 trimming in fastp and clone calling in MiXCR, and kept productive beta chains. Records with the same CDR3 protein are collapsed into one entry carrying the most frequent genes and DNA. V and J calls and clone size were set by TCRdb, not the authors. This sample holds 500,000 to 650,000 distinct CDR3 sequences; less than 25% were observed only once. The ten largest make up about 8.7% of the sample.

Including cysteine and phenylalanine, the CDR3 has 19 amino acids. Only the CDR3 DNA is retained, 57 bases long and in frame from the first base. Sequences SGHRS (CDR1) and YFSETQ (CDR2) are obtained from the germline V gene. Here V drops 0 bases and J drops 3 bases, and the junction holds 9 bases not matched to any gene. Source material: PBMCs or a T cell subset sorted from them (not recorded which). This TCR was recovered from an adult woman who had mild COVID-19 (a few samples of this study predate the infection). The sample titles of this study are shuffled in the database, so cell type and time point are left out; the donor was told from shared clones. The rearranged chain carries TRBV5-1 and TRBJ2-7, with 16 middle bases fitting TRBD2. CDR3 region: CASSLVPGLAGGPNYEQYF. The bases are TGCGCCAGCAGCTTGGTCCCGGGACTAGCGGGAGGGCCAAACTACGAGCAGTACTTC.